This T cell receptor beta chain was recovered during a study of a mutant IDH1 vaccine in newly diagnosed glioma. Across the whole study: Patients were started on vaccination 4-6 weeks after radiotherapy alone, or with temozolomide cycles. Therapy received beforehand was radiotherapy, temozolomide, or both, with most patients given both.

Time point defined: week 5, during vaccination. Every single dose of the vaccine, 300 ug of mutant IDH1 20-mer peptide, came with topical imiquimod. Each astrocytoma in the donors was new, WHO grade 3 or 4, IDH1-mutant and ATRX-lost. Using immunoSEQ multiplex PCR, the repertoire was profiled, and TCRdb retains in-frame clones only, with some absent. This sample has about 58,000 clones, with around 84% found just once. Per germline, CDR1 MNHEY and CDR2 SVGAGI. V lost 6 bases, J lost 10 bases, and 5 bases stayed unmatched. The CDR3 has 12 residues. This clone was counted a few times. Its antigen is as yet unknown.

The TCR originated in a woman between 50 and 59 years old with glioma. The chain couples TRBV6-5 to TRBJ1-2; TRBD1 matches 10 bases. The sample here was PBMCs, taken from a glioma patient whose treatment included an IDH1 peptide vaccine. The CDR3 coding sequence is TGTGCCAGCAGCGCCGGGACAGGGGTCTACACCTTC. It is translated as CASSAGTGVYTF.